This T cell receptor (beta chain) was sequenced in a study of cytomegalovirus exposure and HLA in healthy donors. Overall study results and limits: Most TCR beta V segments were productive about 87% or about 30% of the time in an earlier analysis. A later analysis found most CMV-associated TCR beta chains apparently HLA-restricted. 87-base-pair reads could not separate some V segments, including TRBV6-2 and TRBV6-3.

Remarks on this clone: Antigen: not known.

13 Jbeta primers and 60 Vbeta primers were used for the PCR. Authors' processing steps: Later work found approximately 87 million unique TCR beta chains, with about 10 million shared. Assay used: immunoSEQ multiplex PCR; TCRdb lists only in-frame clones, some missing. Clonal size and the V and J genes are those of that table, whereas D and trimming came from the DNA. The sample records about 94,000 clones, approximately 75% being singletons. This CDR3 is built from 13 residues. Trimming stripped 6 bases from V and 5 bases from J, with 13 bases between. Germline loops: CDR1 LNHDA, CDR2 SQIVND (reference sequence).

The TCR was taken from a woman aged 40 to 50 in good health and CMV-seronegative. The sequenced sample was PBMCs. The V call is TRBV19, the J call TRBJ1-2; D possibly corresponds to TRBD1 (6 bases). The DNA of the CDR3 is TGTGCCAGTAGCGAGGACAGCTGGTATGGCTACACCTTC. As protein: CASSEDSWYGYTF. The variable domain in full, with the rest retrieved from reference TRBV19 and TRBJ1-2, is DGGITQSPKYLFRKEGQNVTLSCEQNLNHDAMYWYRQDPGQGLRLIYYSQIVNDFQKGDIAEGYSVSREKKESFPLTVTSAQKNPTAFYLCASSEDSWYGYTFGSGTRLTVV.